These 32 T cell receptor beta chains originate from one sample sequenced in a study of T cells in localized non-small cell lung cancer. Sequenced by immunoSEQ multiplex PCR; TCRdb stores in-frame clones only, minus some. The sample holds some 130,000 clones; 89% are singletons and the top ten take about 1.5%. This sample comprised peripheral blood, obtained before any cancer treatment. The source is a female donor over 55 with stage I lung adenocarcinoma.

The sample holds a few counts of this clone. This chain links TRBV28 with TRBJ1-3; D ambiguous. The CDR3 has 14 amino acids. Germline values: CDR1 MDHEN, CDR2 SYDVKM. The V and J ends lost 2 bases and 4 bases respectively, with 9 bases between them. CDR3 DNA sequence: TGTGCCAGCAGTTTAAGTCGGACCGGAAACACCATATATTTT. Translating it yields CASSLSRTGNTIYF.

This clone was found once. J is TRBJ2-4 and V is TRBV5-4; the D gene is possibly TRBD1 (7 bases). Per germline, CDR1 SGHNT and CDR2 YYREEE (reference sequence). V lost 0 bases and J 7 bases, leaving 17 bases between the germline ends. CDR3 length: 16 residues. The CDR3 reads CASSLVGGRRGNIQYF. The CDR3 nucleotides are TGTGCCAGCAGCTTGGTAGGGGGCAGGAGGGGGAACATTCAGTACTTC.

The chain joins TRBV4-1 to TRBJ2-1; 13 positions agree with TRBD2. CDR1 and CDR2 (germline): MGHRA, YSYEKL. This CDR3 is 18 amino acids long. Trimming at V came to 2 bases and at J to 0 bases, leaving 4 bases not matched to a gene. The CDR3 sequence: CASSQPGLAGSSYNEQFF. DNA of the CDR3: TGCGCCAGCAGCCAACCGGGACTAGCGGGGAGCTCCTACAATGAGCAGTTCTTC.

The chain employs TRBV9 and TRBJ2-1, with 9 nucleotides matching TRBD2. The junction had 9 bases not matched to a gene; V was cut back by 4 bases and J by 10 bases. The CDR3 is made up of 14 amino acids. The germline V gene encodes CDR1 SGDLS and CDR2 YYNGEE. Here the CDR3 reads CASSPRAGGGEQFF. CDR3 sequence (DNA): TGTGCCAGCAGCCCCCGAGCGGGAGGAGGGGAGCAGTTCTTC.

This chain links TRBV6-1 with TRBJ2-1; D unclear. The germline V gene has CDR1 MNHNS and CDR2 SASEGT. This CDR3 is 19 amino acids long. The V gene lost 3 bases and the J gene lost 2 bases, with 23 bases spanning the gap. The CDR3 DNA is TGTGCCAGCAGTGACGTCTTGATGGAGCATATTAGTCCCTACAATGAGCAGTTCTTC. Residues: CASSDVLMEHISPYNEQFF.

CDR3 in DNA: TGTGCCAGCACCCTTTGGGGGCCCAGCGGGAGATCTAAGTCCTACGAGCAGTACTTC. Protein: CASTLWGPSGRSKSYEQYF. V is TRBV21-1 and J is TRBJ2-7; TRBD2, the table's D call, was not compared with the DNA. TRBV21-1 represents a pseudogene. The CDR3 extends over 19 amino acids.

J is TRBJ1-3 and V is TRBV6-5; D is unclear. The germline gives CDR1 MNHEY, CDR2 SVGAGI. This CDR3 is 15 amino acids long. Trimming cost V 5 bases and J 1 base, with 12 bases left between them. This chain's CDR3 is CASSLQRGSGNTIYF. In nucleotides, the CDR3 is TGTGCCAGCAGTCTCCAACGGGGTTCTGGAAACACCATATATTTT.

This clone was seen a single time. The V call is TRBV5-6, the J call TRBJ2-3; D is unresolved. The CDR3 runs 13 residues. V gave up 1 base and J gave up 4 bases, with 7 bases separating them. Germline V gene lookup returns CDR1 SGHDT and CDR2 YYEEEE. This chain's CDR3 is CASSLRAADTQYF. The CDR3 region has the DNA TGTGCCAGCAGCTTGCGGGCCGCAGATACGCAGTATTTT.

This chain links TRBV2 with TRBJ1-1, with 7 nucleotides matching TRBD1. With V trimmed by 7 bases and J by 2 bases, 4 bases remained unmatched. The CDR3 has 13 amino acids. In germline, CDR1 is SNHLY, CDR2 FYNNEI. The CDR3: CASTTGINTEAFF. CDR3 nucleotide sequence: TGTGCCAGCACGACAGGGATCAACACTGAAGCTTTCTTT.

The chain recombines TRBV5-1 with TRBJ2-5; D gene uncertain. The germline V and J ends were trimmed by 5 bases and 0 bases, with 5 bases remaining between them. In germline, CDR1 is SGHRS, CDR2 YFSETQ. The CDR3 is 12 residues long. CDR3 sequence: CASRVDQETQYF. CDR3 in DNA: TGCGCCAGCAGGGTTGACCAAGAGACCCAGTACTTC.

The rearrangement joins TRBV7-9 to TRBJ2-1, with D perhaps matching TRBD2 (8 bases). The CDR3 extends over 14 amino acids. The V gene's germline CDR1 is SEHNR and CDR2 FQNEAQ (reference sequence). The ends were cut back, 8 bases at V and 9 bases at J, with 20 bases in the middle. As DNA, the CDR3 is TGTGCCAGCGGACCCCGGGAGGGGGCTCCTGAGCAGTTCTTC. It is translated as CASGPREGAPEQFF.

V gene TRBV9 combines with J gene TRBJ1-2; D ambiguous. There are 15 residues in the CDR3. Germline CDR1 and CDR2: SGDLS and YYNGEE. V was clipped by 0 bases and J by 3 bases, with 12 bases between them. In nucleotides, the CDR3 is TGTGCCAGCAGCGTAGCCCCAAGCACAGACTATGGCTACACCTTC. Protein sequence: CASSVAPSTDYGYTF.

The chain carries TRBV5-6 and TRBJ1-2; TRBD1 matches 9 bases. V shed 4 bases and J 0 bases; nucleotides not matched to a gene: 4. From germline, CDR1 is SGHDT and CDR2 YYEEEE. The CDR3 covers 15 residues. The CDR3 sequence: CASSTGTGSNYGYTF. CDR3 bases: TGTGCCAGCAGCACGGGGACAGGGTCTAACTATGGCTACACCTTC.

V usage is TRBV7-9 and J usage is TRBJ1-2, with a weak D call TRBD1 (5 bases). The germline V and J ends were trimmed by 5 bases and 2 bases, with 9 bases remaining between them. Germline V gene lookup returns CDR1 SEHNR and CDR2 FQNEAQ (reference sequence). CDR3 size: 13 residues. The CDR3 is CASSPWTNYGYTF. For the CDR3, the DNA is TGTGCCAGCAGCCCCTGGACAAACTATGGCTACACCTTC.

This clone was found many times. This sequence joins TRBV19 and TRBJ2-2; 7 bases are a match to TRBD2. Germline lookup yields CDR1 LNHDA and CDR2 SQIVND (reference sequence). V was pared by 6 bases and J by 7 bases, with 5 bases of the junction left unmatched. The CDR3 covers 13 residues. The CDR3 nucleotides read TGTGCCAGTAGCGGAGGACTAGACGGGGAGCTGTTTTTT. Translated: CASSGGLDGELFF.

The chain joins TRBV19 to TRBJ1-2; TRBD1 agrees at 8 bases. The V segment lost 6 bases and the J segment 7 bases; nucleotides outside the gene matches: 1. The CDR3 has 11 amino acids. Germline CDR1 LNHDA, CDR2 SQIVND (reference sequence). CDR3 DNA: TGTGCCAGTAGGACAGGGGCTGGCTACACCTTC. Amino acid sequence: CASRTGAGYTF.

The rearrangement links TRBV29-1 to TRBJ2-1, with a possible D match to TRBD1 (5 bases). CDR3 size: 15 residues. Germline lookup yields CDR1 SQVTM and CDR2 ANQGSEA. Trimming left V 3 bases short and J 6 bases short, with 18 bases between. CDR3 DNA: TGCAGCGTTGACCTTCCGTCGGGCAGGGTCAATGAGCAGTTCTTC. This codes for CSVDLPSGRVNEQFF.

This sequence joins TRBV15 and TRBJ2-3; 9 bases are a match to TRBD2. The length of the CDR3 is 16 residues. CDR1 is LNHNV, CDR2 YYDKDF, per germline (reference sequence). Unmatched junction bases numbered 11, after V lost 8 bases and J lost 2 bases. This CDR3 is CATSGRLAGVTDTQYF. As DNA, the CDR3 is TGTGCCACCTCCGGTAGGTTAGCGGGAGTCACAGATACGCAGTATTTT.

This clone was seen a few times. J is TRBJ2-1 and V is TRBV6-5; D unclear. The CDR3 spans 13 residues. V dropped 4 bases and J dropped 4 bases, with 8 bases sitting between them. Looked up from germline, CDR1 is MNHEY and CDR2 is SVGAGI. Written as DNA, the CDR3 is TGTGCCAGCAGTTCCCCGGCTTACAATGAGCAGTTCTTC. This translates into CASSSPAYNEQFF.

V and J are TRBV5-1 and TRBJ2-1, with D maybe TRBD2 (6 bases). V shed 4 bases and J shed 2 bases, with 22 bases lying between them. CDR3 length equals 18 residues. Germline values: CDR1 SGHRS, CDR2 YFSETQ. The CDR3 region is CASSPGRFRGTTYNEQFF. CDR3 bases: TGCGCCAGCAGCCCCGGACGGTTCCGCGGGACGACCTACAATGAGCAGTTCTTC.

The rearrangement links TRBV6-5 to TRBJ1-2; no definite D call. Germline values: CDR1 MNHEY, CDR2 SVGAGI. This CDR3 region has 13 residues. V dropped 4 bases and J dropped 7 bases, with 13 bases sitting between them. This CDR3 is CASSSVTVPGYTF. The CDR3 coding sequence is TGTGCCAGCAGTTCCGTAACAGTTCCTGGCTACACCTTC.

The chain couples TRBV20-1 to TRBJ2-7; the D gene is possibly TRBD2 (6 bases). With 1 base removed from V and 11 bases from J, the gap between germline ends came to 12 bases. CDR3 length: 11 residues. The V gene's germline CDR1 is DFQATT and CDR2 SNEGSKA (reference sequence). The CDR3 coding sequence is TGCAGTGCTAGAGTCCTAGCGAGCGAGTACTTC. This encodes CSARVLASEYF.

The chain combines TRBV9 with TRBJ2-7, with 8 positions matching TRBD2. CDR3 length equals 13 residues. Germline CDR1 SGDLS, CDR2 YYNGEE. Trimming at V came to 0 bases and at J to 6 bases, leaving 2 bases not matched to a gene. The CDR3 nucleotides read TGTGCCAGCAGCGTAGCGACTAGCGCCGAGCAGTACTTC. Residues: CASSVATSAEQYF.

This clone occurred a few times. Other DNA sequences in the same sample also yield this CDR3. This chain links TRBV5-1 with TRBJ2-1; a possible D gene is TRBD1 (5 bases). V was clipped by 0 bases and J by 0 bases, with 7 bases between them. CDR1 and CDR2 from the germline V gene are SGHRS and YFSETQ. CDR3 size: 15 residues. The CDR3 DNA is TGCGCCAGCAGCTTGGTTAGGGGCTCCTACAATGAGCAGTTCTTC. This gives the protein CASSLVRGSYNEQFF.

The rearrangement links TRBV5-1 to TRBJ2-3; D gene unclear. The CDR3 has 12 amino acids. V lost 4 bases and J lost 3, with 6 bases in between. Germline V CDR1 and CDR2: SGHRS, YFSETQ. This CDR3 reads CASSPRTDTQYF. As DNA, the CDR3 is TGCGCCAGCAGCCCCCGGACAGATACGCAGTATTTT.

DNA for the CDR3: TGTGCCAGCAGTTTAATAAGGCCCTCTGGGGCCAACGTCCTGACTTTC. This translates into CASSLIRPSGANVLTF. The V call is TRBV28, the J call TRBJ2-6, with no clear D. Trimming removed 2 bases at V and 0 bases at J, with 8 bases between. Per the germline V gene, CDR1 is MDHEN and CDR2 is SYDVKM. This CDR3 has 16 amino acids.

The rearrangement joins TRBV30 to TRBJ1-5; D ambiguous. CDR3 length: 15 residues. Trimming took off 1 base at V and 1 base at J, with 11 bases between the two ends. Germline loops: CDR1 GTSNPN, CDR2 SVGIG (reference sequence). CDR3 nucleotides: TGTGCCTGGAGTGCACAGTCGGGAAGCAATCAGCCCCAGCATTTT. This translates into CAWSAQSGSNQPQHF.

CDR3 in amino acids: CASSNGGLWDTQYF. The CDR3 DNA reads as TGTGCCAGCAGTAACGGAGGACTATGGGATACGCAGTATTTT. This chain uses TRBV6-5 with TRBJ2-3; tentatively, D is TRBD2 (6 bases). This CDR3 region has 14 residues. The V gene lost 5 bases and the J gene lost 6 bases, with 15 bases spanning the gap. The V gene's germline CDR1 is MNHEY and CDR2 SVGAGI.

This clone has only one observation. The genes are TRBV6-6 and TRBJ2-2; 7 bases agree with TRBD1. The V and J ends lost 6 bases and 4 bases, in that order; junction bases with no gene match: 2. Germline V gene sequence: CDR1 MNHNY, CDR2 SVGAGI (reference sequence). This CDR3 region has 13 residues. The CDR3 sequence is CASSSGGTGELFF. The CDR3 bases are TGTGCCAGCAGCTCAGGGGGCACCGGGGAGCTGTTTTTT.

This chain connects TRBV7-9 to TRBJ2-7, with 8 bases that match TRBD2. The CDR3 is 15 amino acids. The germline gives CDR1 SEHNR, CDR2 FQNEAQ (reference sequence). Trimming took 5 bases from V and 0 from J; bases not matched to a gene: 6. Here the CDR3 DNA reads TGTGCCAGCAGCGTTAGCGGGGCCAGCTCCTACGAGCAGTACTTC. Its translation: CASSVSGASSYEQYF.

This chain links TRBV29-1 with TRBJ1-2; no firm D call. The length of the CDR3 is 13 residues. The V end was cut by 1 base, the J end by 5 bases, with 11 bases between. The V gene's germline CDR1 is SQVTM and CDR2 ANQGSEA. The CDR3 spells CSVEATESYGYTF. The CDR3 nucleotides are TGCAGCGTTGAAGCCACAGAATCGTATGGCTACACCTTC.

The chain carries TRBV28 and TRBJ2-1; D is perhaps TRBD2 (5 bases). The CDR3 length is 15 residues. From germline, CDR1 is MDHEN and CDR2 SYDVKM. V dropped 2 bases and J dropped 0 bases, with 8 bases sitting between them. CDR3 sequence: CASSLLGSSYNEQFF. The CDR3 nucleotides are TGTGCCAGCAGTTTACTAGGGAGCTCCTACAATGAGCAGTTCTTC.